This T cell receptor (beta chain) originates from a study of blood T cell repertoires in COVID-19. Only in-frame clones appear in the TCRdb table, and some are missing; sequencing was by immunoSEQ multiplex PCR. The table shows some 190,000 clones, with roughly 76% occurring only once. Trimming removed 2 bases from V and 3 bases from J, with 7 bases in between. CDR1 and CDR2 (germline): KGHSH, LQKENI. This CDR3 has 13 amino acids. A remark on this clone: Other DNA sequences in this specimen translate into the identical CDR3.

The chain couples TRBV18 to TRBJ2-5; D gene ambiguous. The receptor was derived from a woman aged 35 to 49 with COVID-19, enrolled during active disease. Source material: peripheral blood. Written as DNA, the CDR3 is TGTGCCAGCTCACCAGGCCAGAAAGAGACCCAGTACTTC. Residues: CASSPGQKETQYF.